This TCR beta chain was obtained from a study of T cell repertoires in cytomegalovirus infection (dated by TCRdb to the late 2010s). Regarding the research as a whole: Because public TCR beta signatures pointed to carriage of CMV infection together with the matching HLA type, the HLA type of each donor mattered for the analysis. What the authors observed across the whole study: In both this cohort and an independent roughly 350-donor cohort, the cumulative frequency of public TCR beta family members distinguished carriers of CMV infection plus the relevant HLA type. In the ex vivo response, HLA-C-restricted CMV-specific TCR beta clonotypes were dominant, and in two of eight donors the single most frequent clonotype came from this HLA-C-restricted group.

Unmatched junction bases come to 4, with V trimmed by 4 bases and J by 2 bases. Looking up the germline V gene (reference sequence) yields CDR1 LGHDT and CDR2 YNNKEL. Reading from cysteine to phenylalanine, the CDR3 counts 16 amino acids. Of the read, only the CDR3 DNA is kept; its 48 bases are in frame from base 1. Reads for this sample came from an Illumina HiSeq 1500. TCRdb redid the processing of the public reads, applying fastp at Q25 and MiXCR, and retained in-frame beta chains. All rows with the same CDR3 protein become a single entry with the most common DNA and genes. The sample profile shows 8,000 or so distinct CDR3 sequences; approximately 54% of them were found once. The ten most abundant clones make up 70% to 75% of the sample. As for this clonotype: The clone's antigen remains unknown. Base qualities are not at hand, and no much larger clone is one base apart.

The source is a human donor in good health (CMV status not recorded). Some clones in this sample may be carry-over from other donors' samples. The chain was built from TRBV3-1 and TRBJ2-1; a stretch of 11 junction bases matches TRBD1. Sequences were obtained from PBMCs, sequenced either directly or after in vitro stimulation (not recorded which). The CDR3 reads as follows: CASSLWTGGTYNEQFF. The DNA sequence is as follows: TGTGCCAGCAGCCTATGGACAGGGGGCACCTACAATGAGCAGTTCTTC.